The T cell receptor beta chain under discussion was sequenced for a study of glioma-infiltrating T cells after dendritic cell vaccination. For the study at large: Patients had newly diagnosed or recurrent glioblastoma and received dendritic cell vaccines. Dendritic cells derived from monocytes and pulsed with autologous tumor lysate formed the vaccine.

TCRdb's copy holds only in-frame clones and misses some; the assay was immunoSEQ multiplex PCR. The sample lists roughly 88,000 clones, roughly 77% occurring once. As for time point: after dendritic cell vaccination, including at tumor progression/relapse. No glioblastoma patient carried an isocitrate dehydrogenase mutation. There are 15 residues in the CDR3. The germline CDR1 and CDR2 sequences are SGDLS and YYNGEE. Trimming cost V 2 bases and J 2 bases; bases outside gene matches: 1. The clonotype was recovered from a human donor with glioblastoma. The chain carries TRBV9 and TRBJ2-3; TRBD2 matches 11 bases. The source material was blood, sampled after dendritic cell vaccination. In DNA, the CDR3 is TGTGCCAGCAGCGTGACTAGCGGGAACACAGATACGCAGTATTTT. This encodes CASSVTSGNTDTQYF.